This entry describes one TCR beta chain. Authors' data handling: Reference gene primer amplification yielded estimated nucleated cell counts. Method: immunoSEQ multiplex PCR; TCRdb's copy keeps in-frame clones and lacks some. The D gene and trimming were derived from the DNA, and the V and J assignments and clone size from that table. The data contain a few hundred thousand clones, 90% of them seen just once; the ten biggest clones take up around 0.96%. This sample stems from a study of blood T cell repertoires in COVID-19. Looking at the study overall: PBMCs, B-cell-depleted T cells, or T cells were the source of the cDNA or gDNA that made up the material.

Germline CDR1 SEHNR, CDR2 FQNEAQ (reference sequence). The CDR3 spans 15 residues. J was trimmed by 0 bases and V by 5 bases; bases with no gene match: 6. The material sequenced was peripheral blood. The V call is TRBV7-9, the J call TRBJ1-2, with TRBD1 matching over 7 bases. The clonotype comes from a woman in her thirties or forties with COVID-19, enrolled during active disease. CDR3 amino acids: CASSTQGDPNYGYTF. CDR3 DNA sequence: TGTGCCAGCAGCACTCAGGGGGATCCTAACTATGGCTACACCTTC.